The clone carrying this T cell receptor beta chain has more than one count but fewer than ten. Study processing details: Nucleated cell counts were estimated from reference gene primer amplification. Only in-frame clones appear in the TCRdb table, and some are missing; sequencing was by immunoSEQ multiplex PCR. V and J calls and clone size are as listed in that table; D and trimming were resolved from the DNA. The sample includes tens of thousands of clones, over 70% of them seen just once. Germline assignment: CDR1 GTSNPN and CDR2 SVGIG (reference sequence). V shed 2 bases and J shed 5 bases, with 12 bases lying between them. The CDR3 length is 13 residues. These data are taken from a study of blood T cell repertoires in COVID-19.

J is TRBJ1-1 and V is TRBV30; D is possibly TRBD1 (5 bases). This receptor was taken from a human donor in a cohort sampled during active COVID-19. The sequenced material came from peripheral blood. Here the CDR3 reads CAWSRGFRTEAFF. The CDR3 region has the DNA TGTGCCTGGAGTCGGGGGTTTCGGACTGAAGCTTTCTTT.